The 27 T cell receptor beta chains listed next were all sequenced from one sample in a study of T cell responses to AZD1222 COVID-19 vaccine. Assay: immunoSEQ multiplex PCR; the TCRdb copy retains only in-frame clones and omits some. The sample consists of about 140,000 clones, over 75% of them appearing once. Specimen: peripheral blood, collected on day 0 of AZD1222 vaccination. The source is an adult in good health.

The chain couples TRBV14 to TRBJ1-3, with D tentatively TRBD1 (6 bases). The CDR3 is made up of 17 amino acids. Germline V gene data show CDR1 as SGHDN and CDR2 as FVKESK. The V end lost 7 bases, the J end lost 0 bases, and 19 bases lay between the germline ends. CDR3 amino acids: CASTGPRTASSGNTIYF. Written as DNA, the CDR3 is TGTGCCAGCACCGGACCAAGGACAGCCAGCTCTGGAAACACCATATATTTT.

This clone was detected only once. The V and J genes are TRBV29-1 and TRBJ1-1; TRBD1 might be the D (6 bases). Trimming left V 7 bases short and J 6 bases short, with 21 bases between. The CDR3 is 14 amino acids. CDR1 and CDR2 from the germline V gene are SQVTM and ANQGSEA. CDR3 residues: CSGWWGGLSAEAFF. For the CDR3, the DNA is TGCAGCGGATGGTGGGGGGGGCTGTCCGCTGAAGCTTTCTTT.

The gene calls are TRBV6-2 or TRBV6-3 and TRBJ1-2, with 7 bases identical to TRBD1. CDR3 size: 13 residues. Per germline, CDR1 MNHEY and CDR2 SVGEGT. Germline trimming cut 5 bases from V and 8 bases from J; bases unmatched to any gene: 8. The CDR3 here is CASSPTGRGGYTF. CDR3 in DNA: TGTGCCAGCAGTCCGACAGGGCGAGGAGGCTACACCTTC.

The chain combines TRBV7-2 with TRBJ1-2; D is unclear. The CDR3 runs 15 residues. Deletions cut 0 bases from V and 8 bases from J, with 16 bases between. Germline V gene sequence: CDR1 SGHTA, CDR2 FQGNSA. The CDR3 region is CASSLAGGSGRGYTF. The DNA for the CDR3 is TGTGCCAGCAGCTTAGCGGGAGGGTCTGGGAGGGGCTACACCTTC.

This chain links TRBV19 with TRBJ1-2; 9 bases match TRBD1. J lost 5 bases, V lost 5 bases, and 9 bases had no gene match. Per germline, CDR1 LNHDA and CDR2 SQIVND (reference sequence). CDR3 size: 15 residues. As DNA, the CDR3 is TGTGCCAGTAGTTCGCGGAGCGGGACAGGGTATGGCTACACCTTC. Its translation: CASSSRSGTGYGYTF.

The chain employs TRBV2 and TRBJ2-5; 9 nucleotides align to TRBD1. Germline V lookup: CDR1 SNHLY, CDR2 FYNNEI. V shed 6 bases and J 0 bases; nucleotides not matched to a gene: 5. The CDR3 is 15 residues long. Here the CDR3 reads CASRGTGSDQETQYF. The CDR3 region has the DNA TGTGCCAGCAGAGGGACAGGGAGTGACCAAGAGACCCAGTACTTC.

The V gene is TRBV10-3, the J gene TRBJ2-3; D possibly matches TRBD1 or TRBD2 (5 bases each). Germline CDR1 ENHRY, CDR2 SYGVKD. The ends were cut back, 3 bases at V and 7 bases at J, with 14 bases in the middle. This CDR3 spans 14 amino acids. CDR3 protein: CAISEKGPPNTQYF. The CDR3 DNA follows: TGTGCCATCAGTGAAAAGGGACCGCCAAATACGCAGTATTTT.

The V gene is TRBV10-3, the J gene TRBJ1-2; tentatively, D is TRBD1 (5 bases). This CDR3 is built from 15 residues. From germline, CDR1 is ENHRY and CDR2 SYGVKD. V was shortened by 3 bases and J by 8 bases, with 19 bases between the two germline ends. In nucleotides, the CDR3 is TGTGCCATCAGTGATCCCCGGGGCCCGCGAAACGGCTACACCTTC. It translates to CAISDPRGPRNGYTF.

The chain carries TRBV7-8 and TRBJ2-2; weak D call: TRBD2 (5 bases). There are 16 residues in the CDR3. Germline CDR1 is SGHVS and CDR2 is FQNEAQ. Trimming removed 3 bases from V and 5 bases from J, with 16 bases in between. In nucleotides, the CDR3 is TGTGCCAGCAGCTTGGCCCGGAGGCTAGCAACCGGGGAGCTGTTTTTT. Its translation is CASSLARRLATGELFF.

This rearrangement joins TRBV5-6 to TRBJ2-7, with 7 bases aligning to TRBD2. V gave up 2 bases and J gave up 0 bases; unmatched junction bases: 5. Per germline, CDR1 SGHDT and CDR2 YYEEEE. The CDR3 has 15 residues. The CDR3 protein is CASSFMGGSSYEQYF. In nucleotides, the CDR3 is TGTGCCAGCAGCTTTATGGGGGGGAGCTCCTACGAGCAGTACTTC.

With respect to this clone: The sample has other DNA sequences that encode this CDR3 too. The V gene is TRBV7-8, the J gene TRBJ1-5; D gene uncertain. The CDR3 is made up of 15 amino acids. Per the germline V gene, CDR1 is SGHVS and CDR2 is FQNEAQ. V shed 3 bases and J shed 0 bases, with 9 bases lying between them. CDR3 coding DNA: TGTGCCAGCAGCTTGGCCGACGGTAGCAATCAGCCCCAGCATTTT. Translating it yields CASSLADGSNQPQHF. The entire variable domain, with the rest obtained from reference TRBV7-8 and TRBJ1-5, is as follows: GAGVSQSPRYKVAKRGQDVALRCDPISGHVSLFWYQQALGQGPEFLTYFQNEAQLDKSGLPSDRFFAERPEGSVSTLKIQRTQQEDSAVYLCASSLADGSNQPQHFGDGTRLSIL.

The rearrangement joins TRBV12-3 or TRBV12-4 to TRBJ1-6; D remains unclear. CDR3 length: 12 amino acids. Trimming removed 6 bases from V and 9 bases from J, with 9 bases in between. The CDR3 is CASRPTGSPLHF. The DNA for the CDR3 is TGTGCCAGCAGACCGACCGGTTCACCCCTCCACTTT.

The chain couples TRBV28 to TRBJ2-7; a possible D gene is TRBD1 (6 bases). Germline CDR1 MDHEN, CDR2 SYDVKM. CDR3 length: 15 residues. V shed 5 bases and J shed 0 bases, with 14 bases lying between them. This CDR3 reads CASSVRGRSSYEQYF. The CDR3 DNA reads as TGTGCCAGCAGTGTCAGGGGCCGCTCCTCCTACGAGCAGTACTTC.

The genes are TRBV6-4 and TRBJ1-5; possibly TRBD1 for D (5 bases). Germline CDR1 and CDR2: MRHNA and SNTAGT. This CDR3 comprises 13 residues. The germline V and J ends were trimmed by 2 bases and 9 bases, with 11 bases remaining between them. CDR3 in DNA: TGTGCCAGCAGTGACACACCAGGGTTGCCCCAGCATTTT. Protein product: CASSDTPGLPQHF.

The V and J genes are TRBV19 and TRBJ1-2, with D possibly matching TRBD1 (5 bases). Germline CDR1 reads LNHDA; CDR2 reads SQIVND (reference sequence). V shed 5 bases and J shed 4 bases, with 14 bases lying between them. The CDR3 is 14 amino acids. The CDR3 sequence: CASSAQTESYGYTF. In DNA, the CDR3 is TGTGCCAGTAGTGCCCAGACAGAATCCTATGGCTACACCTTC.

The chain carries TRBV6-5 and TRBJ1-2; TRBD1 is a possible D gene (5 bases). Trimming shortened V by 2 bases and J by 12 bases, and 13 bases separated the two germline ends. The CDR3 totals 12 residues. CDR1 is MNHEY and CDR2 is SVGAGI in the germline V gene. CDR3 coding DNA: TGTGCCAGCAGTTACCCACCAGGGCAACACACCTTC. This encodes CASSYPPGQHTF.

CDR3 sequence reads: CASSLRDVHEQFF. The CDR3 DNA follows: TGTGCCAGCAGCTTACGGGACGTACACGAGCAGTTCTTC. V usage is TRBV5-5 and J usage is TRBJ2-1; D assignment may be TRBD1 or TRBD2 (5 bases each). Germline V gives CDR1 SGHKS, CDR2 YYEKEE (reference sequence). The CDR3 runs to 13 residues. The V end lost 2 bases, the J end lost 10 bases, and 13 bases lay between the germline ends.

V usage is TRBV25-1 and J usage is TRBJ2-3; the D gene could be TRBD1 or TRBD2 (5 bases each). Trimming took off 5 bases at V and 6 bases at J, with 15 bases between the two ends. The CDR3 has 14 residues. Germline CDR1 MGHDK, CDR2 SYGVNS. CDR3 in DNA: TGTGCCAGCAGTAGACGTTCGGGGCGGGATACGCAGTATTTT. Encoded protein: CASSRRSGRDTQYF.

J is TRBJ1-2 and V is TRBV25-1, with TRBD1 as a possible D gene (5 bases). The CDR3 runs 14 residues. Germline values: CDR1 MGHDK, CDR2 SYGVNS. Deletions cut 6 bases from V and 1 base from J, with 12 bases between. CDR3 residues: CASSPQGGNYGYTF. CDR3 in DNA: TGTGCCAGCAGCCCTCAGGGTGGTAACTATGGCTACACCTTC.

J is TRBJ1-5 and V is TRBV10-3; a weak D match, TRBD1 (6 bases). CDR3 size: 15 residues. Between the trimmed V and J ends, which lost 0 bases and 2 bases, there was a span of 8 bases. Per germline, CDR1 ENHRY and CDR2 SYGVKD. DNA of the CDR3: TGTGCCATCAGTGAGTCTGCAGGGGGCAATCAGCCCCAGCATTTT. Protein: CAISESAGGNQPQHF.

The rearrangement uses TRBV10-3 and TRBJ2-7; 8 nucleotides line up with TRBD1. Germline V gene data show CDR1 as ENHRY and CDR2 as SYGVKD. The CDR3 runs to 15 residues. V was clipped by 2 bases and J by 4 bases; unmatched bases: 7. The CDR3 reads CAISETGGKTYEQYF. Here the CDR3 DNA reads TGTGCCATCAGTGAGACAGGGGGTAAGACGTACGAGCAGTACTTC.

The chain is built from TRBV7-9 and TRBJ2-6, with a weak D call TRBD1 (6 bases). Trimming removed 7 bases from V and 4 bases from J, with 14 bases in between. Per germline, CDR1 SEHNR and CDR2 FQNEAQ (reference sequence). The length of the CDR3 is 15 residues. CDR3: CASNREGSGANVLTF. CDR3 nucleotide sequence: TGTGCCAGCAACAGGGAAGGGTCCGGGGCCAACGTCCTGACTTTC. The whole variable domain, remainder taken from reference TRBV7-9 and TRBJ2-6, is DTGVSQNPRHKITKRGQNVTFRCDPISEHNRLYWYRQTLGQGPEFLTYFQNEAQLEKSRLLSDRFSAERPKGSFSTLEIQRTEQGDSAMYLCASNREGSGANVLTFGAGSRLTVL.

The V call is TRBV27, the J call TRBJ1-1; no reliable D call. The ends were cut back, 0 bases at V and 1 base at J, with 15 bases in the middle. Per germline, CDR1 MNHEY and CDR2 SMNVEV (reference sequence). The CDR3 totals 17 residues. CDR3 region: CASSLSAGQGGNTEAFF. The DNA for the CDR3 is TGTGCCAGCAGTTTATCGGCAGGCCAAGGAGGGAACACTGAAGCTTTCTTT.

The chain uses TRBV7-2 and TRBJ1-2; 7 nucleotides align to TRBD1. Germline trimming cut 3 bases from V and 3 bases from J; bases unmatched to any gene: 4. Germline V gene lookup returns CDR1 SGHTA and CDR2 FQGNSA. The CDR3 runs 14 residues. The CDR3: CASSFHRGDYGYTF. The CDR3 DNA reads TGTGCCAGCAGCTTCCACAGGGGAGACTATGGCTACACCTTC.

This rearrangement joins TRBV15 to TRBJ1-3, with D tentatively TRBD1 (5 bases). CDR3 length: 15 residues. The germline gives CDR1 LNHNV, CDR2 YYDKDF (reference sequence). Deletions cut 4 bases from V and 1 base from J, with 11 bases between. CDR3 DNA: TGTGCCACCAGCAACCCGGGACCATCTGGAAACACCATATATTTT. The encoded protein is CATSNPGPSGNTIYF.

This sequence joins TRBV18 and TRBJ2-7; 9 nucleotides agree with TRBD2. The V and J ends lost 6 bases and 11 bases, in that order; junction bases with no gene match: 11. Germline loops: CDR1 KGHSH, CDR2 LQKENI. The CDR3 has 13 amino acids. CDR3 residues: CASSLQQTSGEYF. The CDR3 region has the DNA TGTGCCAGCTCCCTCCAACAGACTAGCGGCGAGTACTTC.

The V call is TRBV5-5, the J call TRBJ1-1, with D perhaps TRBD1 (5 bases). Germline V gene lookup returns CDR1 SGHKS and CDR2 YYEKEE (reference sequence). Between the trimmed V and J ends, which lost 1 base and 6 bases, there was a span of 7 bases. The CDR3 is 12 residues long. Written as DNA, the CDR3 is TGTGCCAGCAGCTTGAGGGGCGCTGAAGCTTTCTTT. Protein sequence: CASSLRGAEAFF.